The clone carrying this T cell receptor beta chain came up a few times. This entry comes from a study of TIL therapy for anti-PD-1-resistant metastatic lung cancer. Study context: Progressing patients received lymphodepletion, expanded TIL infusion and IL-2. Patients had a median age of around 56 years (range 38-75).

The libraries were made with immunoSEQ v3. Method: immunoSEQ multiplex PCR; TCRdb's copy keeps in-frame clones and lacks some. The sample records 50,000 or so clones, 70% to 80% being singletons. Time point described: pre-treatment sample, taken before nivolumab and TIL therapy. Adults with stage 4 NSCLC were enrolled in a phase I trial. The CDR3 is 15 amino acids. Germline V CDR1 and CDR2: SGHRS, YFSETQ. Trimming cost V 0 bases and J 1 base, with 8 bases left between them. The starting material was blood, obtained at baseline. The chain uses TRBV5-1 and TRBJ1-5; D gene ambiguous. The sequence came from a woman between 30 and 80 years old with non-small cell lung cancer. The CDR3 DNA reads TGCGCCAGCAGCTTGGAAAGCGGCAGCAATCAGCCCCAGCATTTT. Residues: CASSLESGSNQPQHF.